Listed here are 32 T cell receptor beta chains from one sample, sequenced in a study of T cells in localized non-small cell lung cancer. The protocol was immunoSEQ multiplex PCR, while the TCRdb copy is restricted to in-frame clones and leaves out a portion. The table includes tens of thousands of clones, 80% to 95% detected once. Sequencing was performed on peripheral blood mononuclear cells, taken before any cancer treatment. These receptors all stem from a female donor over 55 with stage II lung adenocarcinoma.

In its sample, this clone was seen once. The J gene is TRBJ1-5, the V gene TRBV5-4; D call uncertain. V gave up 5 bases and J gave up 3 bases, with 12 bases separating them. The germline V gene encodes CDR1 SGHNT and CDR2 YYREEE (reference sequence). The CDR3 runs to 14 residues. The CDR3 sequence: CASSIDGNNQPQHF. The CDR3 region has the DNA TGTGCCAGCAGTATAGACGGAAACAATCAGCCCCAGCATTTT.

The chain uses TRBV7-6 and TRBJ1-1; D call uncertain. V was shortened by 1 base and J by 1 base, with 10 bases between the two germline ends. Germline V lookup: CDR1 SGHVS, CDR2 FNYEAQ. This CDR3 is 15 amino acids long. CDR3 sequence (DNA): TGTGCCAGCAGCTTAGTTGGACGGAAGAACACTGAAGCTTTCTTT. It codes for CASSLVGRKNTEAFF.

The CDR3 here is CASSWTGESYEQYF. The CDR3, as DNA: TGTGCCAGCAGTTGGACAGGGGAGTCCTACGAGCAGTACTTC. This sequence joins TRBV6-1 and TRBJ2-7; 9 bases map to TRBD1. The ends lost 5 bases at V and 1 base at J; junction bases unmatched: 3. CDR3 size: 14 residues. Germline CDR1 and CDR2: MNHNS and SASEGT.

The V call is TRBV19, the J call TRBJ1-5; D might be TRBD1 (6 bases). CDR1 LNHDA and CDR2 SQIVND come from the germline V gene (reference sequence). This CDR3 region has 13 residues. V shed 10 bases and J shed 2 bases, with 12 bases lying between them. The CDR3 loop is CATAHRGNQPQHF. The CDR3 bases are TGTGCCACTGCACACAGGGGCAATCAGCCCCAGCATTTT.

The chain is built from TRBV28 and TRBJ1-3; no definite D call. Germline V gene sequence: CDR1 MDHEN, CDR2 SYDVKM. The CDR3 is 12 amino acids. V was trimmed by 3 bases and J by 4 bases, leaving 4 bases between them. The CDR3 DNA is TGTGCCAGCAGTTTCAGGGGAAACACCATATATTTT. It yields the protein CASSFRGNTIYF.

The CDR3: CASTEGLANEQFF. DNA of the CDR3: TGTGCCAGCACCGAGGGACTAGCCAATGAGCAGTTCTTC. The rearrangement joins TRBV6-6 to TRBJ2-1; 9 nucleotides line up with TRBD2. CDR1 MNHNY and CDR2 SVGAGI come from the germline V gene (reference sequence). This CDR3 has 13 amino acids. Trimming at V came to 7 bases and at J to 6 bases, leaving 4 bases not matched to a gene.

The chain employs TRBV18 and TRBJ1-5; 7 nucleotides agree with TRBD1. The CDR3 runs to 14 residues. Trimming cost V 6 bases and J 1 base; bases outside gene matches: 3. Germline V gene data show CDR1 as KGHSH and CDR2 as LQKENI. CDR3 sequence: CASSTGVSNQPQHF. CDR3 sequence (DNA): TGTGCCAGCTCTACAGGGGTAAGCAATCAGCCCCAGCATTTT.

The CDR3 DNA reads as TGTGCCAGCAGCTTAAGAAATCAAGGACAGGGAAGCACCGGGGAGCTGTTTTTT. It specifies CASSLRNQGQGSTGELFF. This chain uses TRBV7-8 with TRBJ2-2, with 8 bases matching TRBD1. With V trimmed by 2 bases and J by 4 bases, 12 bases remained unmatched. Germline V gene data show CDR1 as SGHVS and CDR2 as FQNEAQ. CDR3 length equals 18 residues.

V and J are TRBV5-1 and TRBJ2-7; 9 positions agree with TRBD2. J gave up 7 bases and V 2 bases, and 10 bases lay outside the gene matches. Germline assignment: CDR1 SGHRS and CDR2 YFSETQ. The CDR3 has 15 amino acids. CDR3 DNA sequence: TGCGCCAGCAGCTTTGATCCTAGCGGGAAGGCGGAGCAGTACTTC. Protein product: CASSFDPSGKAEQYF.

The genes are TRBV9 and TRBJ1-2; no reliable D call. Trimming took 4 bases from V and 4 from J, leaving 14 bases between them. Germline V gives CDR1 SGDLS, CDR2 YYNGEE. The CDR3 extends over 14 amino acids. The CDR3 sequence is CASSPGESTYGYTF. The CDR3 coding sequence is TGTGCCAGCAGCCCCGGGGAGTCTACCTATGGCTACACCTTC.

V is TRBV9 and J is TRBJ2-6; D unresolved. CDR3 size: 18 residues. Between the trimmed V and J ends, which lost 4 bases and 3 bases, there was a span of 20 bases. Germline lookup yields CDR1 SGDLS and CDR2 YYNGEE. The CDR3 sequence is CASSQDLRAGSGANVLTF. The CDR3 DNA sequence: TGTGCCAGCAGCCAGGACCTAAGGGCAGGTAGTGGGGCCAACGTCCTGACTTTC.

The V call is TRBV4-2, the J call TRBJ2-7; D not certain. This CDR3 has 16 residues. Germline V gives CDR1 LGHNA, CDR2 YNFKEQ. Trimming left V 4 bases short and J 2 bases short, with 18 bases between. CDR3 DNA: TGTGCCAGCAGCCCTGGTGGGTGGCAGCCGGCCTACGAGCAGTACTTC. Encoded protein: CASSPGGWQPAYEQYF.

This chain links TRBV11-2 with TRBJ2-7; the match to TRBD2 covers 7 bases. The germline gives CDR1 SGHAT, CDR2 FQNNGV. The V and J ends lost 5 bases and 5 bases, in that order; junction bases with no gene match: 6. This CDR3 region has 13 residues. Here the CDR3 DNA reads TGTGCCAGCAGCGTCGGACTAGTGAACGAGCAGTACTTC. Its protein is CASSVGLVNEQYF.

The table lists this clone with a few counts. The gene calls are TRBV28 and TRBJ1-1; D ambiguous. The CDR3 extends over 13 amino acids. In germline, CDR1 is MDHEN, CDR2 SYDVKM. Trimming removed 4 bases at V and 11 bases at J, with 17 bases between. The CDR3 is CASSSLPRMRAFF. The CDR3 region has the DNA TGTGCCAGCAGTTCCCTTCCCAGGATGAGGGCTTTCTTT.

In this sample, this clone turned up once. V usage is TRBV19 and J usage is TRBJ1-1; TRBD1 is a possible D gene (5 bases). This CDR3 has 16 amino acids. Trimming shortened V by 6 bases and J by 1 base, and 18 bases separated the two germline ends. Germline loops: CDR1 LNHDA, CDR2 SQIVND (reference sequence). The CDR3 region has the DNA TGTGCCAGTAGCCCGGCTTACAGGTTCGAGAACACTGAAGCTTTCTTT. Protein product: CASSPAYRFENTEAFF.

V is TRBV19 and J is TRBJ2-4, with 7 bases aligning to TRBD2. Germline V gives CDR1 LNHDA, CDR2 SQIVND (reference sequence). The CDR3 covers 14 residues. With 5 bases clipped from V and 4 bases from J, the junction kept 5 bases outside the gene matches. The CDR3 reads CASSGERGKNIQYF. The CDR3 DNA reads TGTGCCAGTAGTGGGGAGCGGGGTAAAAACATTCAGTACTTC.

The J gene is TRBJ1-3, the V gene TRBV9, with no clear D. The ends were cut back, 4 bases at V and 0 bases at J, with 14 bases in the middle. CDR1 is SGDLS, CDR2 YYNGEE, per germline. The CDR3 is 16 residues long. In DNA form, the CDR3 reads TGTGCCAGCAGCCCCGCCCTCCTGGGCTCTGGAAACACCATATATTTT. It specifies CASSPALLGSGNTIYF.

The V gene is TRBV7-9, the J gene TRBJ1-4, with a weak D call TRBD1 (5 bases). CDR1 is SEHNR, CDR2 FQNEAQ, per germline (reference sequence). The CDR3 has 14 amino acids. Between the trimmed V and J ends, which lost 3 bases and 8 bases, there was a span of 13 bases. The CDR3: CASSFRQGNEKLFF. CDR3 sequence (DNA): TGTGCCAGCAGCTTTCGGCAGGGAAACGAAAAACTGTTTTTT.

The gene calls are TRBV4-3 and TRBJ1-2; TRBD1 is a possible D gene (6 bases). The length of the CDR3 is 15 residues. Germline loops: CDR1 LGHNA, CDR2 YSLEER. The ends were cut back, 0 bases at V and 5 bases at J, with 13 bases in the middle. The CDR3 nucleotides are TGCGCCAGCAGCCAAGATCCCCAGGGGCCGTATGGCTACACCTTC. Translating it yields CASSQDPQGPYGYTF.

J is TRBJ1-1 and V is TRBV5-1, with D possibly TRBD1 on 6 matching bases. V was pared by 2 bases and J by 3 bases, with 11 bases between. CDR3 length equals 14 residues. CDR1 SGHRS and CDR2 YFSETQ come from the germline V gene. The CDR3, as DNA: TGCGCCAGCAGCTTACAGGGAGGGGACACTGAAGCTTTCTTT. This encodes CASSLQGGDTEAFF.

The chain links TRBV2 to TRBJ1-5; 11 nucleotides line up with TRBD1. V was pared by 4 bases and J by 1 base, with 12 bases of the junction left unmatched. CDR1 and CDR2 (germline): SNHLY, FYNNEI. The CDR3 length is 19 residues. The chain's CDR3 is CASSARPQGQGGSNQPQHF. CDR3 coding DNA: TGTGCCAGCAGTGCCCGCCCGCAGGGACAGGGGGGAAGCAATCAGCCCCAGCATTTT.

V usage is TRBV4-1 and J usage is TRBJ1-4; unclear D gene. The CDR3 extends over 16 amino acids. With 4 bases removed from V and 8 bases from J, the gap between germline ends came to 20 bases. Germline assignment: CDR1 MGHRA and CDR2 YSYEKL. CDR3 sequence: CASSPKTVVGQEKLFF. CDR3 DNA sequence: TGCGCCAGCAGCCCAAAGACCGTGGTGGGTCAAGAAAAACTGTTTTTT.

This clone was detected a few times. CDR3 residues: CASSIDQRGVWGTEAFF. The CDR3 DNA is TGTGCCAGTAGTATAGATCAGAGGGGAGTTTGGGGCACTGAAGCTTTCTTT. The chain links TRBV19 to TRBJ1-1; possibly TRBD1 for D (5 bases). V lost 0 bases and J 4 bases, leaving 18 bases between the germline ends. This CDR3 spans 17 amino acids. Germline V gene sequence: CDR1 LNHDA, CDR2 SQIVND (reference sequence).

DNA of the CDR3: TGCGCCAGCAGCCCCGGGGACAGGGGATTTAACTATGGCTACACCTTC. Translation gives CASSPGDRGFNYGYTF. The V call is TRBV4-1, the J call TRBJ1-2, with TRBD1 matching over 10 bases. This CDR3 region has 16 residues. From germline, CDR1 is MGHRA and CDR2 YSYEKL. V shed 4 bases and J 1 base; nucleotides not matched to a gene: 6.

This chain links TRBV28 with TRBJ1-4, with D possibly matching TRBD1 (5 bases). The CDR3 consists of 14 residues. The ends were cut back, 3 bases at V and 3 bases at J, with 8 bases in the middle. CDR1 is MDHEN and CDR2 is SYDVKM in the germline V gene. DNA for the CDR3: TGTGCCAGCAGTTTGGGGGGGTCTAATGAAAAACTGTTTTTT. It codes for CASSLGGSNEKLFF.

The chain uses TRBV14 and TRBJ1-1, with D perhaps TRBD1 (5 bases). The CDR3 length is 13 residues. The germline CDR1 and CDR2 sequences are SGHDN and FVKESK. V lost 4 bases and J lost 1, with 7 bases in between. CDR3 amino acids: CASSLQGNTEAFF. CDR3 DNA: TGTGCCAGCAGCCTCCAGGGGAACACTGAAGCTTTCTTT.

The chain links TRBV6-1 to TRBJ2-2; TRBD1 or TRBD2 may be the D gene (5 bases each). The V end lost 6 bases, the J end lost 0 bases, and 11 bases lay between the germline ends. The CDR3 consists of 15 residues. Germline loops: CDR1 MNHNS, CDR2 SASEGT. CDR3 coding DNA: TGTGCCAGCAGGAGGGACGGTTCGAACACCGGGGAGCTGTTTTTT. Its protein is CASRRDGSNTGELFF.

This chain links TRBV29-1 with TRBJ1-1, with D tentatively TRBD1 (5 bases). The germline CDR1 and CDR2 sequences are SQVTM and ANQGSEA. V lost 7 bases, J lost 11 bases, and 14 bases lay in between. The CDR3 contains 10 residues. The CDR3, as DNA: TGCAGCGCTGTGGGACGGAGGGCTTTCTTT. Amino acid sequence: CSAVGRRAFF. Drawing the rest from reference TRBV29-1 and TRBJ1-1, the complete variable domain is SAVISQKPSRDICQRGTSLTIQCQVDSQVTMMFWYRQQPGQSLTLIATANQGSEATYESGFVIDKFPISRPNLTFSTLTVSNMSPEDSSIYLCSAVGRRAFFGQGTRLTVV.

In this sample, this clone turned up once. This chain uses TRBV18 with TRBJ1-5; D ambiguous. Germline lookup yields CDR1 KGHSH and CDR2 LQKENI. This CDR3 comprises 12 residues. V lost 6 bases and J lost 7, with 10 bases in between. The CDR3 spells CASSSSGQPQHF. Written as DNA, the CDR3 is TGTGCCAGCTCCTCCTCGGGGCAGCCCCAGCATTTT. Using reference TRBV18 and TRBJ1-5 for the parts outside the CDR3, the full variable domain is NAGVMQNPRHLVRRRGQEARLRCSPMKGHSHVYWYRQLPEEGLKFMVYLQKENIIDESGMPKERFSAEFPKEGPSILRIQQVVRGDSAAYFCASSSSGQPQHFGDGTRLSIL.

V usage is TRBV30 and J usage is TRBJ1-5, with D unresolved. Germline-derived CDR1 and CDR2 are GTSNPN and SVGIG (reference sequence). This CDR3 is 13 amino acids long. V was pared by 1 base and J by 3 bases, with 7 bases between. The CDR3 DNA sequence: TGTGCCTGGAGTGACAGAATCAATCAGCCCCAGCATTTT. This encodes CAWSDRINQPQHF.

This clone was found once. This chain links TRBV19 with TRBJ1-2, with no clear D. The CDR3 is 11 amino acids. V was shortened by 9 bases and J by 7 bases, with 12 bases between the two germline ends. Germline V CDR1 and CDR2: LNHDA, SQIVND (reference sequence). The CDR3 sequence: CASATGAGYTF. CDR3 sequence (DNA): TGTGCCAGCGCGACGGGAGCTGGCTACACCTTC.

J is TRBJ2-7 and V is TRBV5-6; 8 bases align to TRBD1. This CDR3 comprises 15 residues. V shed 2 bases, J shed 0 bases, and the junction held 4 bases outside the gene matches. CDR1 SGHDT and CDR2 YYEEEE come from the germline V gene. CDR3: CASSFRDRNSYEQYF. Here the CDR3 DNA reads TGTGCCAGCAGCTTCCGGGACAGGAACTCCTACGAGCAGTACTTC.